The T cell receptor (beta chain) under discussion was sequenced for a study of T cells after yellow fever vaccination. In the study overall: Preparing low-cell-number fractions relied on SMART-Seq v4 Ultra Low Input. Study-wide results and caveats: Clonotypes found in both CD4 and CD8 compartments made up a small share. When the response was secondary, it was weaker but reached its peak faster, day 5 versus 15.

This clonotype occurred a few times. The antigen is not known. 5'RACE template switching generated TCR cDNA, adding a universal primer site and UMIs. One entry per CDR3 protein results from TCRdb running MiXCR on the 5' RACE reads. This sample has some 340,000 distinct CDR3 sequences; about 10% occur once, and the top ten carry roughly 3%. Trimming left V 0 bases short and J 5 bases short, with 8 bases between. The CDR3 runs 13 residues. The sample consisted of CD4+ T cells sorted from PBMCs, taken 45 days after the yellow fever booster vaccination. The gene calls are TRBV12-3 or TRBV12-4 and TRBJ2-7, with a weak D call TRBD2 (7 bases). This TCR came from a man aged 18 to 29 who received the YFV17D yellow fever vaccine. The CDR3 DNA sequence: TGTGCCAGCAGTTTAGCGGGGGGGCACGAGCAGTACTTC. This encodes CASSLAGGHEQYF.